Described below is a single T cell receptor (beta chain) sequence and its context. Its antigen is not known. This entry comes from a study of cytomegalovirus exposure and HLA in healthy donors. Study-wide points: A classifier reportedly called cytomegalovirus status with high sensitivity and specificity.

The primer mix had 60 Vbeta and 13 Jbeta primers. The method was immunoSEQ multiplex PCR; TCRdb's version includes in-frame clones alone and lacks a portion of them. Of 110,000 or so clones in the sample, 65% to 85% were seen once. The V segment lost 4 bases and the J segment 2 bases; nucleotides outside the gene matches: 5. This CDR3 contains 15 residues. Germline CDR1 is MDHEN and CDR2 is SYDVKM. The sequence was collected from a woman aged 18-35 years in good health and CMV-seronegative. Source material: PBMCs. The chain couples TRBV28 to TRBJ1-1; 9 bases agree with TRBD1. The CDR3 DNA reads as TGTGCCAGCAGTTCATACAGGGGGCTTAACACTGAAGCTTTCTTT. Translating it yields CASSSYRGLNTEAFF.